The source of this T cell receptor beta chain is a study of cytomegalovirus exposure and HLA in healthy donors. Clones were read by immunoSEQ multiplex PCR, and TCRdb kept only the in-frame ones, dropping some. Of roughly 260,000 clones in the sample, nearly 90% are singletons; the top ten hold 0.35% to 0.4%. A word on this clone: Antigen unknown. The same CDR3 is also encoded by other DNA sequences in this sample.

The study's findings and limits: It was 150 to 200 TCR beta chains that were listed as cytomegalovirus-associated. The majority of TCR sequences were rare, yet some public TCRs appeared in many donors. In vitro checks showed that a few CMV-associated chains really do target CMV antigens.

The sequenced material came from PBMCs. The sequence was obtained from a young woman in good health and CMV-seronegative.

CDR3 sequence: CASSIGGNTEAFF. In DNA form, the CDR3 reads TGTGCCAGTAGTATCGGGGGGAACACTGAAGCTTTCTTT. The V call is TRBV19, the J call TRBJ1-1; D may be TRBD1 (5 bases). CDR3 length: 13 residues. Germline CDR1 and CDR2: LNHDA and SQIVND (reference sequence). Trimming cost V 3 bases and J 1 base, with 6 bases left between them.